This T cell receptor (beta chain) was profiled in a study of T cell repertoires in cytomegalovirus infection. About the research overall: Matching HLA type, along with CMV infection, was indicated by public TCR beta signatures.

For this clonotype: Its antigen is as yet unknown.

Whole-study results and caveats: Ex vivo, HLA-C-restricted CMV-specific TCR beta clonotypes prevailed over the rest of the response.

Each CDR3 protein gets one entry after TCRdb re-called the reads with MiXCR. This sample has about 740,000 distinct CDR3 sequences, with roughly 35% found just once. Germline V gives CDR1 MDHEN, CDR2 SYDVKM. The CDR3 runs to 12 residues. Trimming pared 6 bases from V and 3 bases from J, leaving 9 bases between. What was sequenced was PBMCs. The TCR sequence derives from a human donor in good health (CMV status not recorded). Some clones in this sample may be carry-over from other donors' samples. V and J are TRBV28 and TRBJ2-7, with D unresolved. The CDR3 region has the DNA TGTGCCAGCAGCCATTACAGCTACGAGCAGTACTTC. It codes for CASSHYSYEQYF.